The rows below give T cell receptor beta chains drawn from one sample of a study of T-cell reconstitution after alpha-beta-depleted transplantation in children. TCRdb reprocessed the PCR reads with MiXCR, giving one entry per CDR3 protein. Here the sample spans approximately 190,000 distinct CDR3 sequences, 5% to 7.5% being singletons. This material consisted of PBMCs, taken before TCRalphabeta/CD19-depleted stem cell transplant. The source of these receptors is a girl in the first two years of life with combined immunodeficiency, due to receive a stem cell transplant. CDR3s include the opening cysteine and the closing phenylalanine or tryptophan. The D gene is left open where the match is weak. The listing skips clone size in some rows; elsewhere it reads once, few, many or a size class.

V,J,length,size,D,CDR3,DNA
TRBV5-1,TRBJ2-1,15,many,.,CASSLKAERYNEQFF,TGCGCCAGCAGCTTGAAAGCGGAGCGGTACAATGAGCAGTTCTTC
TRBV20-1,TRBJ1-4,17,many,TRBD1,CSARASLVDRDNEKLFF,TGCAGTGCTAGAGCCTCTTTGGTGGACAGGGATAATGAAAAACTGTTTTTT
TRBV7-9,TRBJ2-1,11,.,.,CASLNGVKQFF,TGTGCCAGCCTGAACGGAGTTAAGCAGTTCTTC
TRBV29-1,TRBJ2-1,15,many,TRBD1,CSAERTGAFVDEQFF,TGCAGCGCTGAGAGGACAGGGGCTTTTGTGGATGAGCAGTTCTTC
TRBV20-1,TRBJ1-2,14,few,TRBD1,CSARPGQANYGYTF,TGCAGTGCTAGACCGGGACAGGCCAACTATGGCTACACCTTC
TRBV29-1,TRBJ2-7,13,many,.,CSVGEGGRGEQYF,TGCAGCGTTGGCGAGGGGGGCCGGGGCGAGCAGTACTTC
TRBV29-1,TRBJ2-7,11,.,TRBD1,CSGRGLGEQYF,TGCAGCGGCAGGGGGCTTGGGGAGCAGTACTTC
TRBV28,TRBJ2-7,13,.,.,CASRGSASYEQYF,TGTGCCAGCAGAGGCAGTGCATCCTACGAGCAGTACTTC
TRBV12-3/TRBV12-4,TRBJ2-3,13,many,.,CASRVWNTDTQYF,TGTGCCAGCCGGGTCTGGAACACAGATACGCAGTATTTT
TRBV20-1,TRBJ2-1,15,many,.,CSARGGLSSYNEQFF,TGCAGTGCTAGGGGCGGACTTAGCTCCTACAATGAGCAGTTCTTC
TRBV7-9,TRBJ2-3,21,many,TRBD2,CASSPLEVEFGGGDPVDTQYF,TGTGCCAGCAGCCCCCTCGAGGTGGAATTTGGCGGGGGGGATCCTGTCGATACGCAGTATTTT
TRBV5-1,TRBJ1-1,15,many,.,CASSLVPGLNTEAFF,TGCGCCAGCAGCTTGGTGCCCGGCCTGAACACTGAAGCTTTCTTT
TRBV20-1,TRBJ2-2,13,many,.,CSARPLDTGELFF,TGCAGTGCTCGCCCCCTGGACACCGGGGAGCTGTTTTTT
TRBV7-3,TRBJ2-3,14,many,.,CASSLRGLTDTQYF,TGTGCCAGCAGCTTAAGGGGGCTAACAGATACGCAGTATTTT
TRBV4-1,TRBJ2-3,17,many,TRBD2,CASSQTSGIQSTDTQYF,TGCGCCAGCAGCCAAACTAGCGGGATTCAGAGCACAGATACGCAGTATTTT
TRBV9,TRBJ2-1,16,many,TRBD2,CASSGLAGVSYNEQFF,TGTGCCAGCAGTGGCCTAGCGGGAGTGTCCTACAATGAGCAGTTCTTC
TRBV30,TRBJ2-3,16,many,.,CAWSLGRVRATDTQYF,TGTGCCTGGAGCCTAGGTCGGGTAAGGGCCACAGATACGCAGTATTTT
TRBV21-1,TRBJ1-1,11,many,.,CASSKLSEAFF,TGTGCCAGCAGCAAATTGTCTGAAGCTTTCTTT
TRBV4-3,TRBJ1-2,17,.,.,CASSQDTSSRAIYGYTF,TGCGCCAGCAGCCAAGACACGAGTAGCAGGGCGATCTATGGCTACACCTTC
TRBV18,TRBJ2-7,12,many,TRBD1,CASSKAGGEQYF,TGTGCCAGCTCAAAGGCAGGGGGAGAGCAGTACTTC
TRBV10-3,TRBJ2-7,16,many,TRBD1,CAISESTGLDTYEQYF,TGTGCCATCAGTGAGTCGACAGGGTTGGATACCTACGAGCAGTACTTC
TRBV5-1,TRBJ2-3,15,many,TRBD2,CASRLHGLGADTQYF,TGCGCCAGCAGGCTTCATGGACTAGGCGCAGATACGCAGTATTTT
TRBV28,TRBJ2-1,16,many,TRBD2,CASSPYLAGVKNEQFF,TGTGCCAGCAGTCCCTATCTAGCGGGAGTTAAGAATGAGCAGTTCTTC
TRBV5-1,TRBJ2-7,12,many,TRBD2,CASSLLAGEQYF,TGCGCCAGCAGCCTTTTAGCGGGGGAGCAGTACTTC
TRBV11-2,TRBJ1-5,18,.,TRBD1,CASSLEGQGLVVNQPQHF,TGTGCCAGCAGCTTAGAGGGACAGGGGCTGGTGGTGAATCAGCCCCAGCATTTT
TRBV2,TRBJ1-2,14,.,.,CVSSDPDSYYGYTF,TGTGTCAGCAGTGATCCAGACAGTTACTATGGCTACACCTTC
TRBV20-1,TRBJ1-5,16,.,.,CSARDSSGYSNQPQHF,TGCAGTGCTAGGGACAGTAGCGGGTATAGCAATCAGCCCCAGCATTTT
TRBV5-1,TRBJ2-7,18,many,.,CASSLGGGGLANSYEQYF,TGCGCCAGCAGCTTGGGAGGTGGAGGGCTAGCGAATTCCTACGAGCAGTACTTC
TRBV29-1,TRBJ2-1,14,many,TRBD1,CSVLGQGGQNEQFF,TGCAGCGTTCTGGGACAGGGGGGACAGAATGAGCAGTTCTTC
TRBV7-9,TRBJ1-6,13,many,TRBD1,CASSGQGNSPLHF,TGTGCCAGCAGCGGACAGGGGAATTCACCCCTCCACTTT
TRBV5-1,TRBJ1-2,12,.,.,CASSVWGYGYTF,TGCGCCAGCAGCGTATGGGGCTATGGCTACACCTTC
TRBV29-1,TRBJ2-3,14,many,.,CSVEGGASTDTQYF,TGCAGCGTTGAGGGTGGGGCTTCCACAGATACGCAGTATTTT
TRBV7-6,TRBJ1-1,20,.,.,CASSLSVGDLYEEKNTEAFF,TGTGCCAGCAGCTTAAGCGTGGGGGACCTGTACGAAGAAAAGAACACTGAAGCTTTCTTT
TRBV4-3,TRBJ1-4,16,.,TRBD1,CASSQERQGSDEKLFF,TGCGCCAGCAGCCAAGAAAGACAGGGCAGCGATGAAAAACTGTTTTTT
TRBV29-1,TRBJ2-5,11,many,.,CSALRGETQYF,TGCAGCGCACTAAGGGGGGAGACCCAGTACTTC
TRBV5-1,TRBJ2-7,16,many,TRBD2,CASSLDGAGGSYEQYF,TGCGCCAGCAGCTTGGACGGTGCGGGAGGATCGTACGAGCAGTACTTC